The 17 T cell receptor beta chains reported below all come from one sample, sequenced in a study of graft-versus-host responses after intestinal transplantation. The data were produced by immunoSEQ multiplex PCR, yet TCRdb's version contains in-frame clones alone and is incomplete. The top ten hold approximately 5.1% of the sample, which has some 55,000 clones, less than 95% seen once. This material consisted of PBMCs, taken nearly 670 days after intestinal transplant. The receptors were sampled from a human patient who received an intestinal transplant, so some T cells may come from the graft donor.

The chain employs TRBV14 and TRBJ2-3; the match to TRBD2 covers 7 bases. The CDR3 has 14 amino acids. Germline V gives CDR1 SGHDN, CDR2 FVKESK. With V trimmed by 3 bases and J by 4 bases, 4 bases remained unmatched. The CDR3 protein is CASSHLTSADTQYF. The CDR3 nucleotides are TGTGCCAGCAGCCACCTAACTAGCGCAGATACGCAGTATTTT.

The genes are TRBV5-6 and TRBJ1-2; tentatively, D is TRBD1 (5 bases). CDR3 length equals 13 residues. The germline V and J ends were trimmed by 0 bases and 5 bases, with 8 bases remaining between them. CDR1 and CDR2 from the germline V gene are SGHDT and YYEEEE. The chain's CDR3 is CASSLAGPYGYTF. CDR3 nucleotides: TGTGCCAGCAGCTTGGCGGGACCATATGGCTACACCTTC.

The chain employs TRBV18 and TRBJ2-7, with 9 nucleotides matching TRBD1. This CDR3 region has 11 residues. Trimming at V came to 3 bases and at J to 10 bases, leaving 1 base not matched to a gene. Germline CDR1 and CDR2: KGHSH and LQKENI. The CDR3 reads CASSPDRGQYF. CDR3 nucleotide sequence: TGTGCCAGCTCACCGGACAGGGGCCAGTACTTC.

The rearrangement uses TRBV6-1 and TRBJ1-1; D is unresolved. This CDR3 has 11 residues. The V and J ends lost 6 bases and 1 base respectively, with 3 bases between them. From germline, CDR1 is MNHNS and CDR2 SASEGT. The CDR3 DNA sequence: TGTGCCAGCAGGAAGAACACTGAAGCTTTCTTT. This translates into CASRKNTEAFF.

The rearrangement uses TRBV2 and TRBJ2-3; possibly TRBD2 for D (5 bases). The germline V gene encodes CDR1 SNHLY and CDR2 FYNNEI. The ends were cut back, 1 base at V and 3 bases at J, with 14 bases in the middle. This CDR3 is 16 amino acids long. CDR3 amino acids: CASSEGRGSGTDTQYF. DNA for the CDR3: TGTGCCAGCAGTGAAGGCCGGGGATCTGGTACAGATACGCAGTATTTT.

The genes are TRBV10-3 and TRBJ1-2; no firm D call. The CDR3 contains 12 residues. V was cut by 10 bases and J by 2 bases, with 11 bases left in between. Germline lookup yields CDR1 ENHRY and CDR2 SYGVKD. The CDR3 protein is CATQQRNYGYTF. The CDR3 DNA reads as TGTGCCACCCAACAGAGAAACTATGGCTACACCTTC.

The chain has TRBV13 and TRBJ2-7, with D hard to call. The length of the CDR3 is 15 residues. V lost 5 bases and J lost 0, with 14 bases in between. Germline assignment: CDR1 PRHDT and CDR2 FYEKMQ (reference sequence). The CDR3 sequence: CASSAMGQSSYEQYF. The CDR3 DNA sequence: TGTGCCAGCAGCGCGATGGGCCAGAGCTCCTACGAGCAGTACTTC.

The rearrangement joins TRBV28 to TRBJ1-4, with TRBD1 as a possible D gene (6 bases). Between the trimmed V and J ends, which lost 3 bases and 6 bases, there was a span of 14 bases. Germline CDR1 is MDHEN and CDR2 is SYDVKM. There are 15 residues in the CDR3. The CDR3, as DNA: TGTGCCAGCAGTTTCAGGGGCGCATCTGATGAAAAACTGTTTTTT. It translates to CASSFRGASDEKLFF.

The chain combines TRBV6-6 with TRBJ2-5; a weak D match, TRBD1 (6 bases). V was pared by 8 bases and J by 5 bases, with 18 bases between. Germline loops: CDR1 MNHNY, CDR2 SVGAGI (reference sequence). CDR3 size: 14 residues. CDR3 residues: CASQGTLRGETQYF. CDR3 in DNA: TGTGCCAGCCAAGGGACGTTGAGGGGGGAGACCCAGTACTTC.

The V gene is TRBV18, the J gene TRBJ2-3; 11 nucleotides match TRBD1. Germline CDR1 KGHSH, CDR2 LQKENI. CDR3 length: 15 residues. V dropped 5 bases and J dropped 3; count of bases not matched to a gene: 4. As DNA, the CDR3 is TGTGCCAGCTCAACCGGGACAGGGGGTACAGATACGCAGTATTTT. Encoded protein: CASSTGTGGTDTQYF.

The gene calls are TRBV13 and TRBJ1-5; D is uncertain. The CDR3 runs to 12 residues. The germline gives CDR1 PRHDT, CDR2 FYEKMQ (reference sequence). Trimming cost V 2 bases and J 7 bases, with 6 bases left between them. CDR3 nucleotide sequence: TGTGCCAGCAGCTTAAGCGGGCAGCCCCAGCATTTT. It translates to CASSLSGQPQHF.

CDR3 loop: CASSIAGYSGNTIYF. The CDR3 bases are TGTGCCAGTTCGATCGCGGGATACTCTGGAAACACCATATATTTT. The genes are TRBV19 and TRBJ1-3; D uncertain. CDR3 length equals 15 residues. Trimming took 8 bases from V and 0 from J, leaving 14 bases between them. Per the germline V gene, CDR1 is LNHDA and CDR2 is SQIVND (reference sequence).

The chain has TRBV13 and TRBJ1-5; 7 bases are a match to TRBD1. Germline CDR1 and CDR2: PRHDT and FYEKMQ (reference sequence). Unmatched junction bases numbered 5, after V lost 5 bases and J lost 4 bases. The CDR3 spans 14 residues. CDR3 loop: CASSPGQSNQPQHF. The CDR3 nucleotides read TGTGCCAGCAGCCCGGGACAGAGTAATCAGCCCCAGCATTTT.

The sample holds one count of this clone. This CDR3 is CSVEWQHQETQYF. CDR3 nucleotides: TGCAGCGTTGAATGGCAGCACCAAGAGACCCAGTACTTC. The V call is TRBV29-1, the J call TRBJ2-5, with D unresolved. Per germline, CDR1 SQVTM and CDR2 ANQGSEA. Trimming left V 2 bases short and J 0 bases short, with 7 bases between. This CDR3 has 13 amino acids.

On this clone: The germline gene is not matched at one end of the junction; a read error may be the cause. This rearrangement joins TRBV11-2 to TRBJ1-1; D not certain. The CDR3 is made up of 13 amino acids. Germline CDR1 reads SGHAT; CDR2 reads FQNNGV. CDR3 sequence (DNA): TGTGCCAGCAGTTTAGGGTTTGTCATTGAAGCTTTCTTT. It codes for CASSLGFVIEAFF.

This clone was detected a few times. The chain carries TRBV2 and TRBJ2-1, with a possible D match to TRBD2 (5 bases). The germline V gene has CDR1 SNHLY and CDR2 FYNNEI. The CDR3 is 14 amino acids. V was cut by 1 base and J by 7 bases, with 11 bases left in between. In DNA form, the CDR3 reads TGTGCCAGCAGTGAAGTCGTCCGAGGGAATGAGCAGTTCTTC. It codes for CASSEVVRGNEQFF.

This rearrangement joins TRBV18 to TRBJ1-3; no firm D call. V was shortened by 2 bases and J by 0 bases, with 5 bases between the two germline ends. The CDR3 runs to 14 residues. The germline V gene has CDR1 KGHSH and CDR2 LQKENI. DNA for the CDR3: TGTGCCAGCTCACCAGTCGGCTCTGGAAACACCATATATTTT. This translates into CASSPVGSGNTIYF.